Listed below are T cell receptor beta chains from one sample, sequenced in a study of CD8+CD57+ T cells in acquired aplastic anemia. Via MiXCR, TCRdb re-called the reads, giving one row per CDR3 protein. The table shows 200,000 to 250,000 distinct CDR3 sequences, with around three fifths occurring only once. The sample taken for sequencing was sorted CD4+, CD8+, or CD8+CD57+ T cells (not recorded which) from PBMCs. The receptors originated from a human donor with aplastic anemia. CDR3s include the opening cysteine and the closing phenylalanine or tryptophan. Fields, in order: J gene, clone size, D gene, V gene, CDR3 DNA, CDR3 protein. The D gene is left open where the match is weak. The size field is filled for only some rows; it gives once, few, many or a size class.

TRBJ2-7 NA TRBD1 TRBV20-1 TGCAGTGCCTTACCGGGACAGGGGAACGAGCGGTACTTC CSALPGQGNERYF
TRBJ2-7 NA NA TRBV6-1 TGTGCCAGCAGTGAACCACAAGGACCCGTCTACGAGCAGTACTTC CASSEPQGPVYEQYF
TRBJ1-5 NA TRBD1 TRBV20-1 TGCAGTGCTGCAAGGGGGCCCAGCAATCAGCCCCAGCATTTT CSAARGPSNQPQHF
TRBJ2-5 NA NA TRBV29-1 TGCAGCGTTGAAAAGGGGGAGACCCAGTACTTC CSVEKGETQYF
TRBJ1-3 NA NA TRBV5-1 TGCGCCAGCAGCTTGAACGGAGGCTCTGGAAACACCATATATTTT CASSLNGGSGNTIYF
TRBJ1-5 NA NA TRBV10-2 TGCGCCAGCAGTGAGTCTACAGGTAATCAGCCCCAGCATTTT CASSESTGNQPQHF
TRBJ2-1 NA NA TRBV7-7 TGTGCTAGCAGTCCGCTGATGGTTCAGGGGAGGTGGAATGAGCAGTTCTTC CASSPLMVQGRWNEQFF
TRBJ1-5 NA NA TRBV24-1 TGTGCCACCAGTGGGGGGGGTTATAATCAGCCCCAGCATTTT CATSGGGYNQPQHF
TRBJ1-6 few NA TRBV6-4 TGTGCCAGCAGTGACAACAGTAATTCACCCCTCCACTTT CASSDNSNSPLHF
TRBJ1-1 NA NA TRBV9 TGTGCCAGCGCGCCACGGAGACAGAACACTGAAGCTTTCTTT CASAPRRQNTEAFF
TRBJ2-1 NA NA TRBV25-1 TGTGCCAGCAGTGACCCCCGGTCTAGCTTCAATGAGCAGTTCTTC CASSDPRSSFNEQFF
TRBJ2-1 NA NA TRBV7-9 TGTGCCAGCACCTACAATGAGCAGTTCTTC CASTYNEQFF
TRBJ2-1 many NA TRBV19 TGTGCCAGTAGTATACCTTCGAGGGATGAGCAGTTCTTC CASSIPSRDEQFF
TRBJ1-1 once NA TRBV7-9 TGTGCCAGCAGCTCTTTCGGAAAGTCTCCTAGCAGTGAAGCTTTCTTT CASSSFGKSPSSEAFF
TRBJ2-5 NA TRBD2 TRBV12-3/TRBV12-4 TGTGCCAGCAGTTTCGGGGGGGTGACCCAGTACTTC CASSFGGVTQYF
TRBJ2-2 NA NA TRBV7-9 TGTGCCAGCAGCTTAGCGGCGGAGGTCACCGGGGAGCTGTTTTTT CASSLAAEVTGELFF
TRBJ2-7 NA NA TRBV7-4 TGTGCCAGCAGCGCTCTGTTTGGCGGCTCCTACAAGCAGTACTTC CASSALFGGSYKQYF
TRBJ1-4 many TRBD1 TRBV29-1 TGCAGCGTTGCCGGACAGGGAGGAGAAAAACTGTTTTTT CSVAGQGGEKLFF
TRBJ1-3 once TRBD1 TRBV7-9 TGTGCCAGCAGCTTATTACTGGGACAGGACAGAAACACCATATATTTT CASSLLLGQDRNTIYF
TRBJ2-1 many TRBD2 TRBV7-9 TGTGCCAGCAGCTTAGCGACTAGCGGGGACAATGAGCAGTTCTTC CASSLATSGDNEQFF
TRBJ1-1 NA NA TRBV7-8 TGTGCCAGCAGCGACCGGCTGGGAGGGGCAGGAAACACTGAAGCTTTCTTT CASSDRLGGAGNTEAFF
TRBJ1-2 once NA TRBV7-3 TGTGCCAGCAGCTTTCAGGGTTGGGACTATGGCTACACCTTC CASSFQGWDYGYTF
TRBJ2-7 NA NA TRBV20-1 TGCAGTGCTCTTATGGGGTTTGGAACTAACTACGAGCAGTACTTC CSALMGFGTNYEQYF